Following are 26 T cell receptor beta chains from one sample sequenced in a study of blood T cell repertoires in COVID-19. Assay: immunoSEQ multiplex PCR; the TCRdb copy retains only in-frame clones and omits some. The sample includes tens of thousands of clones, roughly 77% seen only once; the top ten take more than 20%. Sequencing used peripheral blood. The receptors come from a human donor in a cohort sampled during active COVID-19.

Comments on this clone: A read error may account for a junction end that differs from germline. The rearrangement uses TRBV29-1 and TRBJ2-5; D is unclear. CDR1 SQVTM and CDR2 ANQGSEA come from the germline V gene. CDR3 size: 11 residues. The CDR3 here is CSFDARETQYF. Here the CDR3 DNA reads TGCAGCTTTGACGCGCGAGAGACCCAGTACTTC.

V gene TRBV2 combines with J gene TRBJ2-5, with 9 bases lining up with TRBD1. The V segment lost 9 bases and the J segment 5 bases; nucleotides outside the gene matches: 10. CDR1 SNHLY and CDR2 FYNNEI come from the germline V gene. There are 14 residues in the CDR3. For the CDR3, the DNA is TGTGCCAGTTGCCGGGACAGGGATGCGGAGACCCAGTACTTC. The encoded protein is CASCRDRDAETQYF.

The chain couples TRBV2 to TRBJ2-7; perhaps TRBD2 as D (6 bases). Trimming cost V 2 bases and J 2 bases, with 13 bases left between them. CDR3 length equals 15 residues. Germline-derived CDR1 and CDR2 are SNHLY and FYNNEI. CDR3 in DNA: TGTGCCAGCAGTGAAACTGGGACTCTGACCTACGAGCAGTACTTC. Its translation: CASSETGTLTYEQYF.

The chain employs TRBV27 and TRBJ2-3; no firm D call. The CDR3 runs to 15 residues. Germline CDR1 MNHEY, CDR2 SMNVEV (reference sequence). The V gene lost 1 base and the J gene lost 3 bases, with 11 bases spanning the gap. The CDR3 region has the DNA TGTGCCAGCAGTTTATTGCCTAGTAGTACAGATACGCAGTATTTT. Protein sequence: CASSLLPSSTDTQYF.

This clone was detected only once. V gene TRBV5-1 combines with J gene TRBJ1-1, with D unresolved. V was clipped by 0 bases and J by 4 bases, with 7 bases between them. Germline V lookup: CDR1 SGHRS, CDR2 YFSETQ. The CDR3 consists of 13 residues. In DNA, the CDR3 is TGCGCCAGCAGCTTGGATCGCGCCACTGAAGCTTTCTTT. Translated, it gives CASSLDRATEAFF.

This clone was seen only a few times. The V call is TRBV2, the J call TRBJ1-4, with D unresolved. The CDR3 spans 12 residues. Germline V lookup: CDR1 SNHLY, CDR2 FYNNEI. Trimming left V 6 bases short and J 8 bases short, with 10 bases between. CDR3 protein: CASRAGMEKLFF. The DNA of the CDR3 is TGTGCCAGCAGGGCGGGAATGGAAAAACTGTTTTTT.

The V call is TRBV5-1, the J call TRBJ2-7; 8 bases align to TRBD1. V lost 4 bases and J lost 0; bases outside the gene matches: 9. Germline CDR1 reads SGHRS; CDR2 reads YFSETQ. The CDR3 has 16 amino acids. CDR3 region: CASSPSRGPYSYEQYF. The CDR3 region has the DNA TGCGCCAGCAGCCCCTCCAGGGGGCCATACTCCTACGAGCAGTACTTC. The whole variable domain, remainder taken from reference TRBV5-1 and TRBJ2-7, is KAGVTQTPRYLIKTRGQQVTLSCSPISGHRSVSWYQQTPGQGLQFLFEYFSETQRNKGNFPGRFSGRQFSNSRSEMNVSTLELGDSALYLCASSPSRGPYSYEQYFGPGTRLTVT.

The CDR3 DNA follows: TGTGCCAGCAGCTTGAACACCCCAGAGACCCAGTACTTC. Amino acid sequence: CASSLNTPETQYF. The chain carries TRBV5-4 and TRBJ2-5; D remains unclear. Deletions cut 1 base from V and 4 bases from J, with 8 bases between. The germline V gene encodes CDR1 SGHNT and CDR2 YYREEE (reference sequence). The CDR3 is 13 amino acids.

A few counts support this clone. The genes are TRBV28 and TRBJ2-1; no clear D. V was cut by 3 bases and J by 0 bases, with 18 bases left in between. Germline V gene data show CDR1 as MDHEN and CDR2 as SYDVKM. The CDR3 is 18 amino acids. The DNA for the CDR3 is TGTGCCAGCAGTTTTGGAGCGCGGAGCTGGAGCTCCTACAATGAGCAGTTCTTC. The encoded protein is CASSFGARSWSSYNEQFF.

V gene TRBV19 combines with J gene TRBJ1-1; 11 bases fit TRBD1. There are 15 residues in the CDR3. V shed 6 bases and J 5 bases; nucleotides not matched to a gene: 8. Germline assignment: CDR1 LNHDA and CDR2 SQIVND (reference sequence). For the CDR3, the DNA is TGTGCCAGTAGCAGGGGACAGGGGGTCGGAACTGAAGCTTTCTTT. It specifies CASSRGQGVGTEAFF.

V usage is TRBV4-3 and J usage is TRBJ2-1; 7 nucleotides line up with TRBD1. Germline V gene data show CDR1 as LGHNA and CDR2 as YSLEER. Unmatched junction bases numbered 9, after V lost 1 base and J lost 3 bases. This CDR3 region has 17 residues. This chain's CDR3 is CASSQGVANRGYNEQFF. The CDR3 coding sequence is TGCGCCAGCAGCCAAGGTGTTGCGAACAGGGGCTACAATGAGCAGTTCTTC.

The chain employs TRBV4-2 and TRBJ2-3; TRBD2 matches at 8 bases. J gave up 5 bases and V 0 bases, and 4 bases lay outside the gene matches. The CDR3 consists of 15 residues. Germline loops: CDR1 LGHNA, CDR2 YNFKEQ. The CDR3 spells CASSQDSGTRDTQYF. The CDR3 nucleotides read TGTGCCAGCAGCCAAGATTCTGGGACTAGAGATACGCAGTATTTT.

The DNA for the CDR3 is TGCGCCAGCAGTGACGGCAGGGCTGGGGCCAACGTCCTGACTTTC. It encodes CASSDGRAGANVLTF. This rearrangement joins TRBV10-2 to TRBJ2-6, with a possible D match to TRBD1 (5 bases). Germline loops: CDR1 WSHSY, CDR2 SAAADI. Trimming shortened V by 3 bases and J by 2 bases, and 8 bases separated the two germline ends. The CDR3 runs 15 residues.

This chain connects TRBV19 to TRBJ2-2; 13 nucleotides align to TRBD2. Germline V gene data show CDR1 as LNHDA and CDR2 as SQIVND (reference sequence). Germline trimming cut 5 bases from V and 8 bases from J; bases unmatched to any gene: 8. The CDR3 consists of 16 residues. The CDR3 is CASSPRTSGRRGELFF. The DNA for the CDR3 is TGTGCCAGTAGTCCGCGGACTAGCGGGAGAAGAGGGGAGCTGTTTTTT.

This clone appeared a few times. This rearrangement joins TRBV10-3 to TRBJ2-2; TRBD2 matches at 9 bases. The CDR3 is 21 residues long. With 4 bases clipped from V and 0 bases from J, the junction kept 18 bases outside the gene matches. Germline V gene sequence: CDR1 ENHRY, CDR2 SYGVKD. CDR3: CAISARGGTSRVSTNTGELFF. CDR3 DNA: TGTGCCATCAGTGCCAGGGGAGGGACTAGCCGAGTTTCGACGAACACCGGGGAGCTGTTTTTT.

The rearrangement uses TRBV12-3 or TRBV12-4 and TRBJ2-7; the D gene is possibly TRBD1 (6 bases). Trimming took off 5 bases at V and 3 bases at J, with 11 bases between the two ends. This CDR3 region has 13 residues. The CDR3 sequence is CASSEGQLYEQYF. For the CDR3, the DNA is TGTGCCAGCAGTGAAGGACAGCTCTACGAGCAGTACTTC.

V is TRBV7-2 and J is TRBJ2-1; TRBD1 matches 7 bases. J lost 6 bases, V lost 4 bases, and 12 bases had no gene match. Germline lookup yields CDR1 SGHTA and CDR2 FQGNSA. This CDR3 spans 16 amino acids. The CDR3 spells CASSSTGVNSGNEQFF. Written as DNA, the CDR3 is TGTGCCAGCAGCTCCACAGGGGTCAACTCGGGCAATGAGCAGTTCTTC.

This clone was counted a few times. The chain combines TRBV5-1 with TRBJ2-7, with TRBD2 identical over 10 bases. Trimming took 0 bases from V and 3 from J; bases not matched to a gene: 3. Germline CDR1 is SGHRS and CDR2 is YFSETQ. The CDR3 length is 15 residues. CDR3 amino acids: CASSLEASGGYEQYF. DNA of the CDR3: TGCGCCAGCAGCTTGGAGGCTAGCGGGGGCTACGAGCAGTACTTC.

The chain employs TRBV7-9 and TRBJ2-3; 8 bases agree with TRBD1. J lost 5 bases, V lost 4 bases, and 8 bases had no gene match. There are 15 residues in the CDR3. Germline lookup yields CDR1 SEHNR and CDR2 FQNEAQ (reference sequence). CDR3 nucleotide sequence: TGTGCCAGCAGCTCCGACAGGGGAAGGGAAGATACGCAGTATTTT. It codes for CASSSDRGREDTQYF.

The chain couples TRBV5-5 to TRBJ1-5, with unresolved D. The CDR3 totals 13 residues. Between the trimmed V and J ends, which lost 1 base and 5 bases, there was a span of 7 bases. Per germline, CDR1 SGHKS and CDR2 YYEKEE (reference sequence). CDR3 sequence reads: CASSLSGDQPQHF. CDR3 nucleotide sequence: TGTGCCAGCAGCTTGTCAGGCGATCAGCCCCAGCATTTT. Filled out from reference TRBV5-5 and TRBJ1-5, the complete variable domain reads DAGVTQSPTHLIKTRGQQVTLRCSPISGHKSVSWYQQVLGQGPQFIFQYYEKEERGRGNFPDRFSARQFPNYSSELNVNALLLGDSALYLCASSLSGDQPQHFGDGTRLSIL.

This clone was seen more than once but under ten times. This chain connects TRBV19 to TRBJ1-3; D unresolved. The V gene's germline CDR1 is LNHDA and CDR2 SQIVND (reference sequence). The CDR3 runs 15 residues. V lost 5 bases, J lost 0 bases, and 11 bases lay in between. Written as DNA, the CDR3 is TGTGCCAGTAGTTGGCGGGCGAGCTCTGGAAACACCATATATTTT. It translates to CASSWRASSGNTIYF.

V usage is TRBV14 and J usage is TRBJ2-6, with 8 bases aligning to TRBD1. Trimming removed 4 bases from V and 0 bases from J; junction bases left unmatched: 5. This CDR3 comprises 17 residues. CDR1 SGHDN and CDR2 FVKESK come from the germline V gene. The CDR3 region is CASSPRTGSSGANVLTF. CDR3 bases: TGTGCCAGCAGCCCCAGGACAGGGAGCTCTGGGGCCAACGTCCTGACTTTC.

Concerning this clone: At one boundary the junction diverges from the germline segment, which might be a read error. Written as DNA, the CDR3 is TGTGCCAGTAGTTACGGCGGGACAGGGCTCAATCAGCCCCAGCATTTT. Translated, it gives CASSYGGTGLNQPQHF. V usage is TRBV6-6 and J usage is TRBJ1-5; TRBD1 aligns across 9 bases. Germline lookup yields CDR1 MNHNY and CDR2 SVGAGI (reference sequence). CDR3 size: 16 residues.

The chain uses TRBV12-3 or TRBV12-4 and TRBJ1-2; D gene unclear. The CDR3 spans 13 residues. The germline V and J ends were trimmed by 5 bases and 8 bases, with 15 bases remaining between them. The CDR3 region is CASSPNTRLGYTF. The CDR3 DNA follows: TGTGCCAGCAGTCCAAATACGAGGTTGGGCTACACCTTC.

A single count supports this clone. The chain is built from TRBV19 and TRBJ2-6; D gene ambiguous. This CDR3 has 13 amino acids. The germline V and J ends were trimmed by 7 bases and 3 bases, with 7 bases remaining between them. The germline gives CDR1 LNHDA, CDR2 SQIVND (reference sequence). The CDR3 loop is CASNKIGANVLTF. The CDR3, as DNA: TGTGCCAGTAACAAAATTGGGGCCAACGTCCTGACTTTC.

The J gene is TRBJ1-5, the V gene TRBV7-9; D is undetermined. With 4 bases removed from V and 1 base from J, the gap between germline ends came to 8 bases. The CDR3 is 14 residues long. Germline V lookup: CDR1 SEHNR, CDR2 FQNEAQ (reference sequence). CDR3 residues: CASSSGLSNQPQHF. The DNA of the CDR3 is TGTGCCAGCAGCTCGGGGTTGAGCAATCAGCCCCAGCATTTT.